The next 28 T cell receptor beta chains were all read from a single sample in a study of blood T cell repertoires in COVID-19. The protocol was immunoSEQ multiplex PCR, while the TCRdb copy is restricted to in-frame clones and leaves out a portion. The sample shows 120,000 to 150,000 clones, approximately 79% of them seen only once. The specimen was peripheral blood. The receptors derive from a man aged 45-65 years with active or convalescent COVID-19.

This clone was counted between two and nine times. This chain uses TRBV9 with TRBJ2-7, with 10 bases fitting TRBD1. Germline V gene data show CDR1 as SGDLS and CDR2 as YYNGEE. The CDR3 spans 12 residues. Trimming removed 5 bases from V and 5 bases from J; junction bases left unmatched: 1. CDR3 sequence: CASRGTGDEQYF. In DNA, the CDR3 is TGTGCCAGCAGAGGGACAGGGGACGAGCAGTACTTC.

This chain joins TRBV3-1 (or the pseudogene TRBV3-2) and TRBJ2-7, with D hard to call. From germline, CDR1 is LGHDT and CDR2 YNNKEL (reference sequence). This CDR3 comprises 11 residues. The germline V and J ends were trimmed by 2 bases and 9 bases, with 8 bases remaining between them. Here the CDR3 reads CASSQYSGQYF. In DNA, the CDR3 is TGTGCCAGCAGCCAATACTCGGGGCAGTACTTC.

This rearrangement joins TRBV21-1 to TRBJ1-2; whether TRBD1, the table's D call, matches the DNA was not checked. TRBV21-1 constitutes a pseudogene. CDR3 length equals 15 residues. The CDR3 DNA reads as TGTGCCAGCAGAAAAAAGGGGACAGAGATTTATGGCTACACCTTC. It codes for CASRKKGTEIYGYTF.

V and J are TRBV18 and TRBJ2-1; 11 bases fit TRBD2. This CDR3 region has 16 residues. Per the germline V gene, CDR1 is KGHSH and CDR2 is LQKENI. The V gene end was trimmed by 3 bases and the J gene end by 12 bases; junction bases not matched to a gene: 13. CDR3 sequence (DNA): TGTGCCAGCTCACCGGAGGCCAGTACACTAGCGGGAGCGCAGTTCTTC. It codes for CASSPEASTLAGAQFF.

This clone was counted between two and nine times. The genes are TRBV24-1 and TRBJ1-2, with 10 bases identical to TRBD1. Germline CDR1 is KGHDR and CDR2 is SFDVKD. The V and J ends lost 3 bases and 3 bases, in that order; junction bases with no gene match: 6. The CDR3 contains 16 residues. As DNA, the CDR3 is TGTGCCACCAGTGATCCACGGACAGGGGGTCACTATGGCTACACCTTC. This translates into CATSDPRTGGHYGYTF.

The chain carries TRBV30 and TRBJ1-5; D may be TRBD1 (5 bases). The CDR3 is made up of 15 amino acids. The germline CDR1 and CDR2 sequences are GTSNPN and SVGIG (reference sequence). The germline V and J ends were trimmed by 4 bases and 1 base, with 14 bases remaining between them. CDR3 sequence reads: CAWTRDSTSNQPQHF. The DNA of the CDR3 is TGTGCCTGGACCCGCGACAGTACGAGCAATCAGCCCCAGCATTTT. Complete variable domain (other parts from reference TRBV30 and TRBJ1-5): SQTIHQWPATLVQPVGSPLSLECTVEGTSNPNLYWYRQAAGRGLQLLFYSVGIGQISSEVPQNLSASRPQDRQFILSSKKLLLSDSGFYLCAWTRDSTSNQPQHFGDGTRLSIL.

The chain links TRBV6-2 or TRBV6-3 to TRBJ1-4; 8 positions match TRBD1. In germline, CDR1 is MNHEY, CDR2 SVGEGT. Trimming removed 2 bases from V and 7 bases from J; junction bases left unmatched: 9. This CDR3 region has 16 residues. The CDR3 spells CASSYLSGRGLEKLFF. DNA of the CDR3: TGTGCCAGCAGTTACCTCTCGGGCAGGGGGCTTGAAAAACTGTTTTTT.

Turning to this clone: An end of the junction does not agree with germline; a read error may underlie this. The chain carries TRBV10-3 and TRBJ1-2; the match to TRBD1 covers 12 bases. Looked up from germline, CDR1 is ENHRY and CDR2 is SYGVKD. The CDR3 is 13 residues long. In DNA, the CDR3 is TGTGCCTTCACAAACGGGGACAGGGGGCGTTGGGCCTTC. It codes for CAFTNGDRGRWAF.

The rearrangement links TRBV11-3 to TRBJ1-1; 7 nucleotides match TRBD1. The CDR3 is made up of 15 amino acids. The germline V gene has CDR1 SGHNT and CDR2 YENEEA. Trimming cost V 1 base and J 4 bases; bases outside gene matches: 6. The CDR3 bases are TGTGCCAGCAGCTTAGGTTCGCAGGGGGTCACTGAAGCTTTCTTT. Protein product: CASSLGSQGVTEAFF.

CDR3 residues: CASSLVAGRLEAFF. The DNA for the CDR3 is TGCGCCAGCAGCTTGGTTGCAGGGCGCTTGGAAGCTTTCTTT. This chain uses TRBV5-1 with TRBJ1-1; tentatively, D is TRBD1 (5 bases). The ends were cut back, 0 bases at V and 8 bases at J, with 14 bases in the middle. The CDR3 sequence is 14 residues long. Germline loops: CDR1 SGHRS, CDR2 YFSETQ.

DNA of the CDR3: TGTGCCATCAGTGAGTCCCTAGCGGGAGGAGAGACCCAGTACTTC. This codes for CAISESLAGGETQYF. The V gene is TRBV10-3, the J gene TRBJ2-5, with TRBD2 identical over 11 bases. V trimming: 0 bases; J trimming: 4 bases; junction bases outside the gene matches: 1. In germline, CDR1 is ENHRY, CDR2 SYGVKD. This CDR3 has 15 residues.

This chain's CDR3 is CAWTSGTGGPHGYTF. In DNA form, the CDR3 reads TGTGCCTGGACTTCCGGGACAGGGGGGCCGCATGGCTACACCTTC. The chain recombines TRBV30 with TRBJ1-2, with 11 bases aligning to TRBD1. In germline, CDR1 is GTSNPN, CDR2 SVGIG (reference sequence). Losses at the gene ends were 4 bases for V and 6 bases for J; bases not matched to a gene: 10. This CDR3 is 15 amino acids long.

V is TRBV29-1 and J is TRBJ2-7; the D gene is possibly TRBD2 (5 bases). V was trimmed by 3 bases and J by 3 bases, leaving 6 bases between them. CDR1 is SQVTM and CDR2 is ANQGSEA in the germline V gene. The CDR3 is 11 amino acids. The CDR3 sequence: CSVDEGYEQYF. CDR3 DNA sequence: TGCAGCGTTGACGAGGGCTACGAGCAGTACTTC.

This chain connects TRBV28 to TRBJ1-3; D is unclear. Deletions cut 9 bases from V and 2 bases from J, with 14 bases between. Germline V lookup: CDR1 MDHEN, CDR2 SYDVKM. The CDR3 has 14 amino acids. The CDR3 is CASSIMETGNTIYF. The CDR3 DNA sequence: TGTGCCAGTTCTATTATGGAGACTGGAAACACCATATATTTT.

This chain uses TRBV15 with TRBJ1-2; D might be TRBD1 (5 bases). The length of the CDR3 is 15 residues. Germline values: CDR1 LNHNV, CDR2 YYDKDF (reference sequence). V shed 0 bases and J shed 3 bases, with 11 bases lying between them. The CDR3 loop reads CATSRDLTVYYGYTF. In DNA, the CDR3 is TGTGCCACCAGCAGAGACCTGACAGTTTACTATGGCTACACCTTC. The full variable domain, completed using reference TRBV15 and TRBJ1-2, is DAMVIQNPRYQVTQFGKPVTLSCSQTLNHNVMYWYQQKSSQAPKLLFHYYDKDFNNEADTPDNFQSRRPNTSFCFLDIRSPGLGDTAMYLCATSRDLTVYYGYTFGSGTRLTVV.

The chain joins TRBV19 to TRBJ2-2, with 10 bases aligning to TRBD2. Germline CDR1 reads LNHDA; CDR2 reads SQIVND (reference sequence). The junction had 3 bases not matched to a gene; V was cut back by 4 bases and J by 4 bases. CDR3 size: 15 residues. The CDR3, as DNA: TGTGCCAGTAGTACTAGCGGGAGTGGCACCGGGGAGCTGTTTTTT. It encodes CASSTSGSGTGELFF. Combining the CDR3 with reference TRBV19 and TRBJ2-2 gives the whole variable domain DGGITQSPKYLFRKEGQNVTLSCEQNLNHDAMYWYRQDPGQGLRLIYYSQIVNDFQKGDIAEGYSVSREKKESFPLTVTSAQKNPTAFYLCASSTSGSGTGELFFGEGSRLTVL.

This clone was observed a handful of times. This chain uses TRBV28 with TRBJ1-1; a weak D match, TRBD1 (5 bases). Germline values: CDR1 MDHEN, CDR2 SYDVKM. Trimming took off 8 bases at V and 6 bases at J, with 13 bases between the two ends. The CDR3 is 12 amino acids. CDR3 residues: CASVKVGAEAFF. CDR3 DNA sequence: TGTGCCAGCGTCAAGGTAGGGGCTGAAGCTTTCTTT.

Many counts were recorded for this clone. V usage is TRBV7-6 and J usage is TRBJ2-3; 11 nucleotides agree with TRBD2. The J segment lost 6 bases and the V segment lost 5 bases, leaving 7 bases of the junction unmatched. Germline CDR1 SGHVS, CDR2 FNYEAQ. This CDR3 has 15 residues. This chain's CDR3 is CASSKLAGEGDTQYF. CDR3 bases: TGTGCCAGCAGCAAACTAGCGGGAGAGGGGGATACGCAGTATTTT.

V and J are TRBV11-3 and TRBJ2-3, with D perhaps matching TRBD2 (6 bases). The CDR3 loop spans 15 amino acids. Germline CDR1 is SGHNT and CDR2 is YENEEA. V was clipped by 8 bases and J by 1 base, with 16 bases between them. The CDR3 region is CASARRGSGTDTQYF. The CDR3, as DNA: TGTGCCAGCGCCAGGAGGGGCAGCGGCACAGATACGCAGTATTTT. The full variable domain, rest sourced from reference TRBV11-3 and TRBJ2-3, is EAGVVQSPRYKIIEKKQPVAFWCNPISGHNTLYWYLQNLGQGPELLIRYENEEAVDDSQLPKDRFSAERLKGVDSTLKIQPAELGDSAVYLCASARRGSGTDTQYFGPGTRLTVL.

This clone was recorded a few times. The rearrangement links TRBV19 to TRBJ2-2; 9 positions match TRBD1. Germline V gene data show CDR1 as LNHDA and CDR2 as SQIVND (reference sequence). V lost 6 bases, J lost 9 bases, and 14 bases stayed unmatched. The CDR3 length is 16 residues. The DNA of the CDR3 is TGTGCCAGTAGCCCCTCAACCGGGACAGGGTTGAGGGAGCTGTTTTTT. Encoded protein: CASSPSTGTGLRELFF. Based on the CDR3 plus reference TRBV19 and TRBJ2-2, the full variable domain is DGGITQSPKYLFRKEGQNVTLSCEQNLNHDAMYWYRQDPGQGLRLIYYSQIVNDFQKGDIAEGYSVSREKKESFPLTVTSAQKNPTAFYLCASSPSTGTGLRELFFGEGSRLTVL.

The sample holds a few counts of this clone. The V call is TRBV29-1, the J call TRBJ2-2; TRBD2 matches at 9 bases. J lost 5 bases, V lost 5 bases, and 0 bases had no gene match. The germline gives CDR1 SQVTM, CDR2 ANQGSEA. This CDR3 contains 12 residues. DNA for the CDR3: TGCAGCGTTAGCGGGGGGACCGGGGAGCTGTTTTTT. This gives the protein CSVSGGTGELFF.

The gene calls are TRBV19 and TRBJ1-1, with D unresolved. Germline V lookup: CDR1 LNHDA, CDR2 SQIVND (reference sequence). V gave up 6 bases and J gave up 4 bases, with 12 bases separating them. This CDR3 region has 13 residues. The CDR3 spells CASRTLVGTEAFF. The CDR3 nucleotides read TGTGCCAGTAGGACTTTAGTTGGCACTGAAGCTTTCTTT.

V gene TRBV9 combines with J gene TRBJ2-3; 11 bases map to TRBD2. The length of the CDR3 is 19 residues. V lost 4 bases and J lost 9; bases outside the gene matches: 22. Germline CDR1 reads SGDLS; CDR2 reads YYNGEE. The CDR3 reads CASSMGGLAGGSDEVTQYF. In nucleotides, the CDR3 is TGTGCCAGCAGCATGGGGGGGCTAGCGGGAGGTTCAGATGAGGTGACGCAGTATTTT.

This chain links TRBV18 with TRBJ2-5; tentatively, D is TRBD1 (5 bases). This CDR3 region has 13 residues. Germline CDR1 reads KGHSH; CDR2 reads LQKENI. V was trimmed by 1 base and J by 2 bases, leaving 5 bases between them. The CDR3 DNA sequence: TGTGCCAGCTCACCACGGACACAAGAGACCCAGTACTTC. Translating gives CASSPRTQETQYF.

CDR3 DNA: TGTGCCAGCAGACCTCCGGGACAGAATAATTCACCCCTCCACTTT. Amino acid sequence: CASRPPGQNNSPLHF. The chain joins TRBV6-5 to TRBJ1-6, with TRBD1 matching over 7 bases. The CDR3 has 15 amino acids. The germline CDR1 and CDR2 sequences are MNHEY and SVGAGI. Losses at the gene ends were 6 bases for V and 5 bases for J; bases not matched to a gene: 7.

The J gene is TRBJ2-5, the V gene TRBV5-5, with D possibly being TRBD2 (6 bases). V lost 4 bases, J lost 4 bases, and 17 bases lay in between. CDR1 and CDR2 (germline): SGHKS, YYEKEE (reference sequence). This CDR3 is built from 15 residues. The CDR3 DNA reads as TGTGCCAGCAGCACACAGGAGGGCCCGGGAGAGACCCAGTACTTC. Translating gives CASSTQEGPGETQYF.

The chain combines TRBV3-1 (or the pseudogene TRBV3-2) with TRBJ1-3, with a weak D call TRBD1 (5 bases). The CDR3 contains 15 residues. Germline assignment: CDR1 LGHDT and CDR2 YNNKEL (reference sequence). Trimming left V 4 bases short and J 0 bases short, with 10 bases between. The CDR3 DNA sequence: TGTGCCAGCAGCCGCCTCAGGGACTCTGGAAACACCATATATTTT. This sequence encodes CASSRLRDSGNTIYF.

This clone is a singleton in its sample. V and J are TRBV4-1 and TRBJ2-4; D gene unclear. CDR1 MGHRA and CDR2 YSYEKL come from the germline V gene. The CDR3 has 13 residues. The V end was cut by 4 bases, the J end by 5 bases, with 9 bases between. CDR3 protein: CASSLRSENIQYF. DNA of the CDR3: TGCGCCAGCAGCCTCCGGAGCGAAAACATTCAGTACTTC.